This T cell receptor beta chain is drawn from a study of shared clonotypes between healthy human individuals (dated by TCRdb to 2018 to 2021). With respect to the entire study: A couple of women and a few men aged 18 to 49 years were included in the cohort. Blood TCR repertoires of about five healthy adults were deeply sequenced to estimate repertoire size and the extent of clonotype sharing between individuals. Per donor, leukapheresis produced somewhere between about 0.9 and 10 billion PBMCs. To increase sequencing depth and limit assay-specific biases, different laboratories used diverse techniques to prepare libraries and sequence TCR repertoires. For each donor, CD4 naive and CD4 memory were each run on three plates, CD8 naive on two plates, and CD8 memory on one plate.

Of note for this clone: Its antigen is unknown. Base qualities were left out, and no much larger clone turns up one base away.

General conclusions and limits of the study: Because the study included a small number of donors, the genetic and exposure-history diversity represented was limited. Rarefaction of sorted-subset datasets indicated incomplete sequencing despite the large sequencing depth. Estimated clonotype richness was generally larger for naive than for memory subsets. Around 5% of naive CD4, around 4% of naive CD8, 2% to 2.5% of memory CD4, and over 0.35% of memory CD8 clonotypes were shared across several donors. Sampling was limited to blood, and TCR repertoires in tissue likely differ from TCR repertoires in blood. Pairwise subsampling led to the expectation that sequencing depth would affect the degree of clonotype sharing among donors. Compared with non-shared clonotypes, clonotypes shared by all four sorted-subset donors had higher generation probabilities.

Using the deep immunoSEQ assay, TCR CDR3 regions were amplified from genomic DNA by multiplex PCR. Extracted genomic DNA from each cell subset was distributed evenly across all wells of several immunoSEQ 96-well plates, and each plate was treated as a replicate. For sorted subsets, each replicate PCR was loaded with roughly 0.2 ug genomic DNA, equivalent to roughly 30,000 T cell genomes. The purified libraries were quantified using a Qubit 3.0 fluorometer, sized with a Bioanalyzer 2100, and then quantified again using the KAPA Library Quantification kit. A separate single-read 150-cycle Illumina NextSeq 550 flow cell was used to sequence each immunoSEQ 96-well plate. Under the source paper's analysis protocol: The immunoSEQ output contained only junctional sequences without quality scores, so filtering could not match that applied to full-length reads. Sequences were annotated with PyIR, a Python wrapper for IgBLAST v1.9, using IMGT germline references to assign V/J genes and CDR3. Reads were filtered out if the reads had weak V/J assignments (E-value above 1e-6), no CDR3, stop codons, out-of-frame junctions, or ambiguous translated residues. V3J clonotypes were defined as sequences sharing the same inferred V gene, J gene, and CDR3 amino acid sequence. Percentage overlap between repertoires was computed as shared unique clonotypes divided by the size of the smaller repertoire. RTK rarefaction, the Chao1 estimator, and Recon v2.1 estimates of unobserved clonotypes were used to assess repertoire richness. For all TCRbeta clonotypes obtained by the gDNA method from a handful of donors, generation probabilities were computed with OLGA. TCRdb carries this immuneACCESS record with in-frame sequences only. Its versions omit some clonotypes, under half of them owing to an unresolved V gene in the studies checked, with the rest unexplained. From that table come the V and J calls and clone size; the DNA was used to work out D and trimming. This sample comprises fewer than 1.4 million clones, 75% to 80% of them detected only once. 0.6% to 0.7% of the sample lies in the top ten.

The germline V gene (reference sequence) yields LNHDA for CDR1 and SQIVND for CDR2. CDR3 length: 14 amino acids, cysteine to phenylalanine. The retained sequence is limited to the CDR3, 42 bases, with the frame set at the first base. The junction shows trimming of 6 bases on V and 8 bases on J, and the gene matches do not reach 7 bases of it. Healthy HIV-negative adults with no recently reported acute infections or vaccinations were included as donors. Every donor was a Caucasian adult living in Nashville, Tennessee, USA. CD4+ T cells were enriched through magnetic negative selection, after which naive cells were positively selected on CD45RA and the remaining negative fraction served as the memory subset. Blood was collected by leukapheresis, and PBMCs were isolated by Ficoll-Histopaque density gradient centrifugation and then cryopreserved in liquid nitrogen vapor phase. Analytical flow cytometry was used to check the purity and quantity of every magnetically sorted T cell population. Genomic DNA was isolated from every sorted fraction and measured by UV absorbance on a Nanodrop 2000c.

This receptor was taken from a man younger than 30 in good health. Some clones in this sample may be carry-over from other donors' samples. Input material: memory CD4+ T cells from PBMCs. The cell subset or site label corresponds to: CD45RA-negative fraction. This chain joins TRBV19 to TRBJ2-1; the junction holds 10 bases that match TRBD1. The DNA sequence reads TGTGCCAGTAGGAGACAGGGGGCGCGGGATGAGCAGTTCTTC. Its product reads: CASRRQGARDEQFF.